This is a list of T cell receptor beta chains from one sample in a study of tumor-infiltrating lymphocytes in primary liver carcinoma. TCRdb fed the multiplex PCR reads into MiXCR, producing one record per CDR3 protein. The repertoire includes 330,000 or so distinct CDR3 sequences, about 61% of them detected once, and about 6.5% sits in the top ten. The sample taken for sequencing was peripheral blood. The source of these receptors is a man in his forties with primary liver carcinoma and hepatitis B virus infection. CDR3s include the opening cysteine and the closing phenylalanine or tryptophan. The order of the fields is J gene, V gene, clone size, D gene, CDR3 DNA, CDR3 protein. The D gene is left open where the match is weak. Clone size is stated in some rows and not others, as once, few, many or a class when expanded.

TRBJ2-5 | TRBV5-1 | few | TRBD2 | TGCGCCAGCAGCTTCGAGCGGGACGCCCAGTACTTC | CASSFERDAQYF
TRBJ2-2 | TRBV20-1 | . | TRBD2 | TGCAGTGCTATAGGGACTAGGGGGACCGGGGAGCTGTTTTTT | CSAIGTRGTGELFF
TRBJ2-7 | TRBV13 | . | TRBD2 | TGTGCCAGCAGCCCATACAGCGGGACTGGGGCCTACGAGCAGTACTTC | CASSPYSGTGAYEQYF
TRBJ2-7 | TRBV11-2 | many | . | TGTGCCAGCAGCTTGACGGATCCGGGGAGGAACTCCTACGAGCAGTACTTC | CASSLTDPGRNSYEQYF
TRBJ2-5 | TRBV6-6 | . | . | TGTGCCAGCACCCCAGCCTATGCCCAAGAGACCCAGTACTTC | CASTPAYAQETQYF
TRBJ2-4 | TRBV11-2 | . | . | TGTGTCAGCAGCTCCCGCCTAGCCAAAAACATTCAATACTTC | CVSSSRLAKNIQYF
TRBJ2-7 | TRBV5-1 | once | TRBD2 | TGCACCAGCAGTGCAACTAGCGGGTCCCAAGGTACTACCGAGCAGTACTTC | CTSSATSGSQGTTEQYF
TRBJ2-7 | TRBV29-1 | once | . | TGCAGCCTTTTTCTGGAGACAGCGACCTACGAGCAGTACTTC | CSLFLETATYEQYF
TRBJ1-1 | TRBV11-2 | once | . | TGTACCAGCAGCCATCCTACGCCCGAAGCTTTCTTT | CTSSHPTPEAFF
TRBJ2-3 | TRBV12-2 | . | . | TGTGCAAGTCGCCCCGGACAGCGGCAAAGCACAGATACGCAGTATTTT | CASRPGQRQSTDTQYF
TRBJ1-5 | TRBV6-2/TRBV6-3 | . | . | TGTACCAGCAGTTACAGCGTCATGGAGAGGGCGGCTTTGAATCAGCCCCAGCATTTT | CTSSYSVMERAALNQPQHF
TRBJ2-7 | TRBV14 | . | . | TGTGCCAGCAGTCAGCTACAGGACTCGAACTACGAGCAGTACTTC | CASSQLQDSNYEQYF
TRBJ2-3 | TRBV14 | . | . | TGTGCCGGCAGCCAAGTAGGGTCCCCGGGGTATTTT | CAGSQVGSPGYF
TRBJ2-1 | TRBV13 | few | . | TGTGCCAGCAGCTTAGATCGGACCCCCGCCCCCGGCAATGAGCAGTTCTTC | CASSLDRTPAPGNEQFF